These T cell receptor beta chains were read from a single sample in a study of blood T cells in healthy people across ages. TCRdb itself ran the 5' RACE reads through MiXCR, one entry per CDR3 protein. The repertoire holds 1.5 million to 2 million distinct CDR3 sequences, with 28% as singletons. The sequenced sample consisted of blood. The receptor set was obtained from a woman aged 30 to 39 in good health. CDR3s include the opening cysteine and the closing phenylalanine or tryptophan. The D gene is left open where the match is weak. Size values are once, few and many counts, or a class for expanded clones, and some rows have none.

>TRBJ2-1|.|TRBV3-1|.
CASSQEAKTQFF
TGTGCCAGCAGCCAAGAGGCTAAGACCCAGTTCTTC
>TRBJ2-5|.|TRBV7-6|.
CASSLEVIGVKETQYF
TGTGCCAGCAGCTTAGAGGTCATCGGGGTCAAAGAGACCCAGTACTTC
>TRBJ1-1|.|TRBV2|.
CASVRTVDTEAFF
TGTGCCAGCGTACGGACTGTGGACACTGAAGCTTTCTTT
>TRBJ1-2|few|TRBV5-6|TRBD1
CASTPNLGQGAGYTF
TGTGCCAGCACTCCGAATTTGGGACAGGGCGCCGGCTACACCTTC
>TRBJ2-7|.|TRBV6-6|TRBD1
CASSWDRGPYEQYF
TGTGCCAGCAGTTGGGACAGGGGCCCCTACGAGCAGTACTTC
>TRBJ2-3|.|TRBV9|.
CASSVDDFPGDTQYF
TGTGCCAGCAGCGTAGATGATTTCCCTGGAGATACGCAGTATTTT
>TRBJ1-1|few|TRBV11-2|.
CASSLDQVANTEAFF
TGTGCCAGCAGCTTAGATCAAGTAGCGAACACTGAAGCTTTCTTT
>TRBJ2-7|few|TRBV10-3|TRBD2
CAIGESNGGAYEQYF
TGTGCCATCGGTGAGTCGAATGGGGGGGCCTACGAGCAGTACTTC
>TRBJ2-5|.|TRBV18|.
CASSPLGSVGETQYF
TGTGCCAGCTCACCACTGGGAAGCGTGGGGGAGACCCAGTACTTC
>TRBJ2-5|few|TRBV7-2|.
CASSLQPIAQETQYF
TGTGCCAGCAGCTTACAACCGATAGCCCAAGAGACCCAGTACTTC
>TRBJ2-2|.|TRBV7-9|TRBD2
CASRTHDSGRTGELFF
TGTGCCAGCAGGACTCATGATAGCGGGAGAACCGGGGAGCTGTTTTTT
>TRBJ1-2|few|TRBV18|.
CASSIDQHRGYGYTF
TGTGCCAGCTCAATCGACCAACATAGGGGCTATGGCTACACCTTC
>TRBJ1-2|.|TRBV4-1|TRBD1
CASSQTGQGTSGNTF
TGCGCCAGCAGCCAAACGGGACAGGGGACCTCTGGCAACACCTTC
>TRBJ2-1|many|TRBV21-1|.
CASSKGSGGTSSYNEQFF
TGTGCCAGCAGCAAGGGTAGCGGGGGGACCAGCTCCTACAATGAGCAGTTCTTC
>TRBJ1-1|.|TRBV4-1|.
CASSQVQGPNTEAFF
TGCGCCAGCAGCCAAGTTCAGGGGCCGAACACTGAAGCTTTCTTT
>TRBJ2-7|.|TRBV28|.
CASSLAFGQGRARYF
TGTGCCAGCAGCTTGGCCTTCGGACAAGGTCGGGCGCGGTACTTC
>TRBJ2-1|few|TRBV2|TRBD2
CASRVQRGNYNEQFF
TGTGCCAGCAGGGTCCAGCGGGGAAACTACAATGAGCAGTTCTTC
>TRBJ2-3|.|TRBV28|.
CASTAGTSDTQYF
TGTGCCAGCACGGCGGGGACCTCAGATACGCAGTATTTT
>TRBJ2-3|.|TRBV19|.
CASSARNPRQDERTDTQYF
TGTGCCAGTAGTGCACGGAACCCACGACAGGACGAGAGGACAGATACGCAGTATTTT
>TRBJ2-7|few|TRBV6-2/TRBV6-3|TRBD2
CASSYGGLVSSEQYF
TGTGCCAGCAGTTACGGGGGACTAGTGTCGTCCGAGCAGTACTTC
>TRBJ1-2|few|TRBV2|.
CASSADGRGGYTF
TGTGCCAGCAGTGCGGACGGCCGTGGTGGCTACACCTTC
>TRBJ2-7|.|TRBV12-3/TRBV12-4|TRBD1
CASSLSGGIYEQYF
TGTGCCAGCAGTTTGTCAGGGGGTATCTACGAGCAGTACTTC
>TRBJ2-1|.|TRBV6-6|TRBD2
CASSYLSGLAGGFEQFF
TGTGCCAGCAGTTATCTGTCGGGACTAGCGGGAGGCTTCGAGCAGTTCTTC
>TRBJ2-3|.|TRBV5-5|TRBD1
CASSVDRATDTQYF
TGTGCCAGCAGCGTTGACAGGGCCACAGATACGCAGTATTTT
>TRBJ2-1|many|TRBV29-1|.
CSGGLGISYYNEQFF
TGCAGCGGGGGACTTGGGATTTCATACTACAATGAGCAGTTCTTC
>TRBJ1-5|.|TRBV6-2/TRBV6-3|.
CASSYSSYQPQHF
TGTGCCAGCAGTTACTCCTCGTATCAGCCCCAGCATTTT
>TRBJ2-5|few|TRBV29-1|.
CSVGSETQYF
TGCAGCGTTGGGTCGGAGACCCAGTACTTC
>TRBJ2-3|few|TRBV7-2|.
CASSLAAGTVPNTQYF
TGTGCCAGCAGCTTAGCTGCGGGAACTGTCCCAAATACGCAGTATTTT